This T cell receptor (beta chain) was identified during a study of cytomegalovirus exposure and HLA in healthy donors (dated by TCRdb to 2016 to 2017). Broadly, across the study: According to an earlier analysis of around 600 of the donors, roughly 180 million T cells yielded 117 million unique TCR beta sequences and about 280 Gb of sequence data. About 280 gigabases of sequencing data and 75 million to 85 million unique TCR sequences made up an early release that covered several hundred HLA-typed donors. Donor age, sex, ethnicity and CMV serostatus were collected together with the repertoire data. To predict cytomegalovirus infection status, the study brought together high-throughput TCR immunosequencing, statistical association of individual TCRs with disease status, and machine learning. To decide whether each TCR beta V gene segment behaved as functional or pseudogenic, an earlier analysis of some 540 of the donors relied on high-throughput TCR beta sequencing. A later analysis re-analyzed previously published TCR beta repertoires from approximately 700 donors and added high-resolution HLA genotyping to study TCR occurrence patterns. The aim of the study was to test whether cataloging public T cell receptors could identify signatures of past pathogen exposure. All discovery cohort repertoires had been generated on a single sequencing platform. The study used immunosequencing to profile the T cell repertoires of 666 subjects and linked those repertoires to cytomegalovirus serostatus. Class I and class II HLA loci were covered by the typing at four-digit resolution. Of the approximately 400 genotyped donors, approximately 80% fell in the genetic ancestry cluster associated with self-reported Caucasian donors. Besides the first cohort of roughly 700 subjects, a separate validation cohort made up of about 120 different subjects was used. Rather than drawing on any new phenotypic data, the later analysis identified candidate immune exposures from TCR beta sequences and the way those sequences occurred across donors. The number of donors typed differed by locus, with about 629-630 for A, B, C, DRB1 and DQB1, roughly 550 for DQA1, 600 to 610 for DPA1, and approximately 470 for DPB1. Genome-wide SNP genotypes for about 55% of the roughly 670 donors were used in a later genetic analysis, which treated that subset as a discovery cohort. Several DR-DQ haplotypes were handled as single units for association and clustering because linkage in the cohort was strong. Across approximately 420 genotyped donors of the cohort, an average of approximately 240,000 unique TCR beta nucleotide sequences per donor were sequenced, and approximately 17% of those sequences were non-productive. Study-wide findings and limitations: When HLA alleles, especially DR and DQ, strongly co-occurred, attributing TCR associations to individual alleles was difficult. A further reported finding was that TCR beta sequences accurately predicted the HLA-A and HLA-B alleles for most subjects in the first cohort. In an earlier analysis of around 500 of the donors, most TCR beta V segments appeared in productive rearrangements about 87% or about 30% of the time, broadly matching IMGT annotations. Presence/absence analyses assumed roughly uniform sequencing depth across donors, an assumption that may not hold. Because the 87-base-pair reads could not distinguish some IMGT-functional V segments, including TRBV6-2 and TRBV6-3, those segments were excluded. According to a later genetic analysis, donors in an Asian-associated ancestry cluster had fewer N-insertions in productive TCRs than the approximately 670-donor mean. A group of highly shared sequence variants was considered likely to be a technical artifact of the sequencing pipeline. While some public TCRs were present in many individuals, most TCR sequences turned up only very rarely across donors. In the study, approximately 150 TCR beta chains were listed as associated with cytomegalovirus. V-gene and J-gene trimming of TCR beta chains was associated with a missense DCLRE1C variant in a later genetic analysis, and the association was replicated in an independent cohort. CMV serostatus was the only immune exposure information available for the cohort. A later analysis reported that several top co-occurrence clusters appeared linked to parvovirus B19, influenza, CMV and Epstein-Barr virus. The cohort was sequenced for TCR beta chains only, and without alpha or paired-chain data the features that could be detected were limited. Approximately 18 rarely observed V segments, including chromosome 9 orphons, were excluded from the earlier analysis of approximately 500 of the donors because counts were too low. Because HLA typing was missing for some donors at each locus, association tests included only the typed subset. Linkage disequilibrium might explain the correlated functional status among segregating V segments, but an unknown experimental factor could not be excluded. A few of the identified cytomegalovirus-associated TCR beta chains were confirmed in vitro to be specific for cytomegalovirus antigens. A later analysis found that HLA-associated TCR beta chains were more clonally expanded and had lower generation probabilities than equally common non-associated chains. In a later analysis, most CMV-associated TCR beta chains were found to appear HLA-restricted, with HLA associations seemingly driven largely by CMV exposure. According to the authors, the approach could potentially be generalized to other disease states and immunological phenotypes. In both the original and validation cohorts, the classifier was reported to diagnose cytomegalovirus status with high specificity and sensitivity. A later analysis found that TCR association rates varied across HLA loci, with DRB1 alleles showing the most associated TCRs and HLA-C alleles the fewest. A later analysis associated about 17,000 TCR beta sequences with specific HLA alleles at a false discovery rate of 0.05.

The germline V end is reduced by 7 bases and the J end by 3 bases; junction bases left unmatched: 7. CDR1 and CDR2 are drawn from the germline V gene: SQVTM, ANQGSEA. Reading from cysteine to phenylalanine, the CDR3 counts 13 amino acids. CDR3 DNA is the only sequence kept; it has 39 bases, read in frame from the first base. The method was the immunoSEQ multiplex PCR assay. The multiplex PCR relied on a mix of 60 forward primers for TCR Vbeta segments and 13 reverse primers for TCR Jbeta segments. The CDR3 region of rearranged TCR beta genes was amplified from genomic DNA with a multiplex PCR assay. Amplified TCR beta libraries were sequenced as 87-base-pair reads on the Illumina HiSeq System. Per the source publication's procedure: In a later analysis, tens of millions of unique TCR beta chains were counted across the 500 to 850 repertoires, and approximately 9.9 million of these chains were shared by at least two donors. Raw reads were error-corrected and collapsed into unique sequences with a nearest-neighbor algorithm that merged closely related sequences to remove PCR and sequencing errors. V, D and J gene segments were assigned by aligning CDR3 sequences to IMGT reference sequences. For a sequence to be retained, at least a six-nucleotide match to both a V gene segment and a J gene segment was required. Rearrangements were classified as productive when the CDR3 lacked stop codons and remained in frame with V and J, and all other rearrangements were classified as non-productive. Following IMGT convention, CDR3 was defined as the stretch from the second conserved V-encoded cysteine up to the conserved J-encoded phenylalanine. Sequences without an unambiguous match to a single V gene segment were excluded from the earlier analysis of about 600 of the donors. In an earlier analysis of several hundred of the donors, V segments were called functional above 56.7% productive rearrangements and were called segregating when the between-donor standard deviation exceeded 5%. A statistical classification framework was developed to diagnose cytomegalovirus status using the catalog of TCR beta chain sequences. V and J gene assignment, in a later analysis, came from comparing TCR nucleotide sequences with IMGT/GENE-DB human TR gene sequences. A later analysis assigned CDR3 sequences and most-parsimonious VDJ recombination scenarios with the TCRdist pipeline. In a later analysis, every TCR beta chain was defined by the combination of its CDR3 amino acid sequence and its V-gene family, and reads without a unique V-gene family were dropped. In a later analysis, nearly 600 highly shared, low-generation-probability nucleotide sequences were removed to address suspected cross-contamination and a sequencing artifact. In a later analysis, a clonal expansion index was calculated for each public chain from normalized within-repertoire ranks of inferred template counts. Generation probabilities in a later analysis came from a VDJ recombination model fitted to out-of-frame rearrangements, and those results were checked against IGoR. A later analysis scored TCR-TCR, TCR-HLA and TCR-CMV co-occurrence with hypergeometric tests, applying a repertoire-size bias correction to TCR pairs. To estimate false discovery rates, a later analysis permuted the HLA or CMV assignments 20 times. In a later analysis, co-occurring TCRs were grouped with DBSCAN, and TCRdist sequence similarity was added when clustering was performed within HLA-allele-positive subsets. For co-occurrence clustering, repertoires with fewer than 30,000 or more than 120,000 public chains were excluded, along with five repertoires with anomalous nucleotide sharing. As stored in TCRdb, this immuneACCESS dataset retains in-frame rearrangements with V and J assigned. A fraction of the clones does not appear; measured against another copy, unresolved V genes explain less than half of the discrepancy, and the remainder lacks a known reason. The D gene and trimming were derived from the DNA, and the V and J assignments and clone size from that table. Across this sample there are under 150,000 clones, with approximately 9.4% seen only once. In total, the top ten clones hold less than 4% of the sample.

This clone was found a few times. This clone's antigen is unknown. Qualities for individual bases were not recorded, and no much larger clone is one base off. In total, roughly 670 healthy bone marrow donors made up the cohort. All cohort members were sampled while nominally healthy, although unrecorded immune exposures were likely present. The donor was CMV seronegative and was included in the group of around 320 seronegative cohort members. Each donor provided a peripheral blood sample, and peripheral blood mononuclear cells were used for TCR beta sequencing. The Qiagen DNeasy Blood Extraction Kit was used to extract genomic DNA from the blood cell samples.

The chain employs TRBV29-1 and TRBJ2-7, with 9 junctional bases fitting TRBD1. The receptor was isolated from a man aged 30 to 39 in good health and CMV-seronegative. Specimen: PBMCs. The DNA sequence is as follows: TGCAGCGCCTACCCGGGACAGGGCTACGAGCAGTACTTC. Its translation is CSAYPGQGYEQYF.